This T cell receptor beta chain originates from a study of blood T cell repertoires in COVID-19. Study information: T cells, B-cell-depleted T cells, or PBMCs supplied cDNA or gDNA.

CDR1 and CDR2 from the germline V gene are MNHEY and SMNVEV (reference sequence). The trim removed 4 bases at V and 2 bases at J, leaving 6 bases unmatched. The CDR3 covers 16 residues. Method: immunoSEQ multiplex PCR; TCRdb's copy keeps in-frame clones and lacks some. The sample consists of just over 300,000 clones, approximately 85% of them appearing once. Categorization into cohorts depended on clinical history that participants reported. The receptor was derived from a man aged 30 to 39 who had recovered from COVID-19. The V gene is TRBV27, the J gene TRBJ1-5; 9 positions agree with TRBD1. Sequencing input: PBMCs or T cells enriched from blood (not recorded which). CDR3 coding DNA: TGTGCCAGCAGTTCATACGGGACAGGGCGCAATCAGCCCCAGCATTTT. Protein sequence: CASSSYGTGRNQPQHF.